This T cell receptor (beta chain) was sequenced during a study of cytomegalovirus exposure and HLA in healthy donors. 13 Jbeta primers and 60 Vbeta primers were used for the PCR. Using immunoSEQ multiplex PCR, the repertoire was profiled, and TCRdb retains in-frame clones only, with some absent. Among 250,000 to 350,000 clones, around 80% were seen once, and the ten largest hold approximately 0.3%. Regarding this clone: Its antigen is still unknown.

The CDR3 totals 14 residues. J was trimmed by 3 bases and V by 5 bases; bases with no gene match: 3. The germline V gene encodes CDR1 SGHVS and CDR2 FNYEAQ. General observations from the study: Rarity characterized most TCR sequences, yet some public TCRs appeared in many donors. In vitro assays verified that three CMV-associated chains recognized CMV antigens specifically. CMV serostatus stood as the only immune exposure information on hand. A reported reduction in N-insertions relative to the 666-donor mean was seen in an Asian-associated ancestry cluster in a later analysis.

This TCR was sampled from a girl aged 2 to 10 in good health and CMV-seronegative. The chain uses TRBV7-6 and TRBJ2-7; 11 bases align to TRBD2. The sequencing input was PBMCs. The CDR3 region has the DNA TGTGCCAGCAGCCCGGGACTAGCGGACTACGAGCAGTACTTC. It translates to CASSPGLADYEQYF. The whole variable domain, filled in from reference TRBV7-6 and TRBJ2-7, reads GAGVSQSPRYKVTKRGQDVALRCDPISGHVSLYWYRQALGQGPEFLTYFNYEAQQDKSGLPNDRFSAERPEGSISTLTIQRTEQRDSAMYRCASSPGLADYEQYFGPGTRLTVT.